One sample yielded the 8 T cell receptor beta chains listed below, sequenced in a study of regulatory T cells in long-lasting Graves disease. The time point: newly diagnosed GD, antithyroid drugs for less than 3 months. PBMCs were the source of the RNA used for TCR sequencing. CDR3-region Arm-PCR and iRepertoire HTBI primers produced the TCR beta libraries. TCRdb called the multiplex PCR reads again in MiXCR, with one record for every CDR3 protein. The sample carries about 530,000 distinct CDR3 sequences, around 16% recorded once. The sample was also reused in another study, on T cells in Graves' hyperthyroidism and ophthalmopathy.

The sequenced sample was peripheral blood mononuclear cells (PBMCs), obtained at new diagnosis, from a patient treated with antithyroid drugs. Receptor source: a woman aged 35 to 60 with Graves disease.

This clonotype was seen a handful of times. J is TRBJ2-3 and V is TRBV28; 8 bases match TRBD1. Trimming cost V 4 bases and J 3 bases; bases outside gene matches: 3. The V gene's germline CDR1 is MDHEN and CDR2 SYDVKM. The CDR3 consists of 14 residues. The DNA of the CDR3 is TGTGCCAGCAGTTCGGACAGGGTTACAGATACGCAGTATTTT. Its translation: CASSSDRVTDTQYF.

The J gene is TRBJ2-5, the V gene TRBV5-1; D is possibly TRBD2 (6 bases). The V and J ends lost 1 base and 2 bases respectively, with 12 bases between them. This CDR3 contains 15 residues. Looked up from germline, CDR1 is SGHRS and CDR2 is YFSETQ. CDR3 sequence: CASSLHARGQETQYF. CDR3 nucleotide sequence: TGCGCCAGCAGCTTGCACGCCCGGGGGCAAGAGACCCAGTACTTC.

The CDR3: CASHGLAGGSTDTQYF. For the CDR3, the DNA is TGCGCCAGCCATGGACTAGCGGGGGGGAGCACAGATACGCAGTATTTT. The chain joins TRBV5-1 to TRBJ2-3, with 15 positions matching TRBD2. The CDR3 is made up of 16 amino acids. Germline V lookup: CDR1 SGHRS, CDR2 YFSETQ. After removal of 7 bases from V and 0 bases from J, the junction contained 3 bases not matched to a gene.

Concerning this clonotype: This may stem from a read error, because a much larger clone lies one nucleotide away. The chain carries TRBV10-3 and TRBJ1-1; the match to TRBD1 covers 7 bases. V lost 7 bases to trimming and J lost 1 base; unmatched junction nucleotides: 9. The CDR3 sequence is 15 residues long. Germline assignment: CDR1 ENHRY and CDR2 SYGVKD. The DNA for the CDR3 is TGTGCCATCATGGGACAGAGGGCAGGGAACACTGAAGCTTTCTTT. This encodes CAIMGQRAGNTEAFF.

This clonotype was observed at least ten times. This chain connects TRBV30 to TRBJ1-4; D call uncertain. The germline V gene encodes CDR1 GTSNPN and CDR2 SVGIG (reference sequence). This CDR3 comprises 12 residues. The V and J ends lost 1 base and 6 bases respectively, with 6 bases between them. The DNA for the CDR3 is TGTGCCTGGAGTGCGGGTCATGAAAAACTGTTTTTT. Translated: CAWSAGHEKLFF.

The chain couples TRBV12-5 to TRBJ2-7; the D gene is possibly TRBD1 (6 bases). Germline CDR1 LGHNT, CDR2 FRNRAP. The CDR3 loop spans 12 amino acids. V gave up 8 bases and J gave up 3 bases, with 11 bases separating them. The CDR3 bases are TGTGCTAGTTCCGACAGGAACTACGAGCAGTACTTC. Protein sequence: CASSDRNYEQYF.

This clonotype was found a few times. The chain is built from TRBV6-5 and TRBJ1-4, with 7 bases lining up with TRBD1. V dropped 2 bases and J dropped 4; count of bases not matched to a gene: 4. The CDR3 contains 15 residues. CDR1 is MNHEY, CDR2 SVGAGI, per germline. The CDR3 coding sequence is TGTGCCAGCAGTTACCGGGGGACAGTTAATGAAAAACTGTTTTTT. Residues: CASSYRGTVNEKLFF.

There are a few counts of this clonotype. This chain uses TRBV4-1 with TRBJ1-3; D possibly corresponds to TRBD1 (6 bases). The CDR3 spans 16 residues. The V end lost 3 bases, the J end lost 0 bases, and 12 bases lay between the germline ends. In germline, CDR1 is MGHRA, CDR2 YSYEKL. The CDR3 here is CASSQDSGLSGNTIYF. In nucleotides, the CDR3 is TGCGCCAGCAGCCAGGACAGTGGCCTCTCTGGAAACACCATATATTTT.